This TCR beta chain comes out of a study of OX40 agonist ivuxolimab in advanced cancers. Looking at the study overall: Among those enrolled, mean age was about 58 years (range about 23 to 79) and about 82% were male. There were three patients with partial responses, one having hepatocellular carcinoma and two cutaneous melanoma. Study-level results: Relative to CD4+, CD8+ T cells held more expanded clones on average.

As for this clone: Its target is not known.

The CDR3 sequence is 13 residues long. V shed 4 bases, J shed 6 bases, and the junction held 4 bases outside the gene matches. CDR1 MDHEN and CDR2 SYDVKM come from the germline V gene. Assay used: immunoSEQ multiplex PCR; TCRdb lists only in-frame clones, some missing. This table has 9,500 to 15,000 clones, 69% appearing once. Sequenced material: CD4+ or CD8+ T cells sorted from blood, taken in a trial of the OX40 agonist ivuxolimab. The sequence derives from an adult with an advanced solid tumor such as melanoma, head and neck, liver or kidney cancer. The chain has TRBV28 and TRBJ1-1; 8 positions agree with TRBD1. CDR3 region: CASSSRQGPEAFF. CDR3 in DNA: TGTGCCAGCAGTTCGAGACAGGGGCCTGAAGCTTTCTTT.